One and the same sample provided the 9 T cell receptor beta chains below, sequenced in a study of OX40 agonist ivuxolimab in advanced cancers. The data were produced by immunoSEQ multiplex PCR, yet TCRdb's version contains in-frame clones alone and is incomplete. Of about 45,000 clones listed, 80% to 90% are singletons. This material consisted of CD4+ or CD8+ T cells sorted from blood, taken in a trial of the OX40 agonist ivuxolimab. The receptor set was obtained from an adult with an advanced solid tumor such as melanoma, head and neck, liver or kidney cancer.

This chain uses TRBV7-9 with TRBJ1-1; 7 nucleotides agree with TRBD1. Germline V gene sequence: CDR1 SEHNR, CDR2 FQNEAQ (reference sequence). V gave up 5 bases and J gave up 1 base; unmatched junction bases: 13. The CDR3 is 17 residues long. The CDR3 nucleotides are TGTGCCAGCAGCCTAAGTTACAGGGGTGACTCGAACACTGAAGCTTTCTTT. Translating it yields CASSLSYRGDSNTEAFF.

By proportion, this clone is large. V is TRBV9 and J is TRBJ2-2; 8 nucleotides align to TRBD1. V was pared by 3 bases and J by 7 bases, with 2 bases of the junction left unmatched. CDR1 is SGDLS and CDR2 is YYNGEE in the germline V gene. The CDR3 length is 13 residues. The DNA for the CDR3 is TGTGCCAGCAGCGAACAGGGGGTCGGGGAGCTGTTTTTT. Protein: CASSEQGVGELFF.

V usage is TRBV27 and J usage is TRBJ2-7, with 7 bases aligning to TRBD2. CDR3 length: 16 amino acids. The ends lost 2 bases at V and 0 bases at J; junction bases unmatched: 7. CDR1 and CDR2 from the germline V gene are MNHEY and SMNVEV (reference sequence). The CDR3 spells CASSLRVAGPSYEQYF. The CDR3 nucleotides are TGTGCCAGCAGTTTAAGGGTAGCGGGCCCCTCCTACGAGCAGTACTTC.

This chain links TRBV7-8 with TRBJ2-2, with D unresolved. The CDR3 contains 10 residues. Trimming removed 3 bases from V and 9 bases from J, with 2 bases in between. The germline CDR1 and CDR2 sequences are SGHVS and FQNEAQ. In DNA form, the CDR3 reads TGTGCCAGCAGCTTCCGGGAGCTGTTTTTT. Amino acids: CASSFRELFF.

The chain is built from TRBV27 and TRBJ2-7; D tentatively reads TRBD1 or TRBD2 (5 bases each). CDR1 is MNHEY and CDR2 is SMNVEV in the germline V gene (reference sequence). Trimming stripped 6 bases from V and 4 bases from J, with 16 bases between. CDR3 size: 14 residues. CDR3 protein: CASSQVGVAYEQYF. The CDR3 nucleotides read TGTGCCAGCAGCCAGGTGGGGGTGGCTTACGAGCAGTACTTC.

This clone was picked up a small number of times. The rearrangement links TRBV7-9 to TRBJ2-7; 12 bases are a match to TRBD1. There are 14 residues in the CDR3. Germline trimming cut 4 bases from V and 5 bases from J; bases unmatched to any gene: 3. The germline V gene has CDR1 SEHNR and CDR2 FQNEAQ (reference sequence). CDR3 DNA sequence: TGTGCCAGCAGCTCCAGGGACAGGGGGCACGAGCAGTACTTC. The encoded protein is CASSSRDRGHEQYF.

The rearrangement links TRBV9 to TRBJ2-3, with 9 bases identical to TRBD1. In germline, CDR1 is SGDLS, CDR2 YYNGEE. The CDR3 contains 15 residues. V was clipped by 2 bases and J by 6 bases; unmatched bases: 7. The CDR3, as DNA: TGTGCCAGCAGCGTCCTAGGGACAGGGAAGGATACGCAGTATTTT. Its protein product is CASSVLGTGKDTQYF.

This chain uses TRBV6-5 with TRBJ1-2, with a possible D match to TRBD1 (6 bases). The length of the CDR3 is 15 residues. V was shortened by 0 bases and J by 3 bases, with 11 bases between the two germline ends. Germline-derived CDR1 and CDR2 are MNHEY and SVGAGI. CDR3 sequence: CASSYSQGPYYGYTF. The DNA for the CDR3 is TGTGCCAGCAGTTACTCGCAGGGGCCTTACTATGGCTACACCTTC.

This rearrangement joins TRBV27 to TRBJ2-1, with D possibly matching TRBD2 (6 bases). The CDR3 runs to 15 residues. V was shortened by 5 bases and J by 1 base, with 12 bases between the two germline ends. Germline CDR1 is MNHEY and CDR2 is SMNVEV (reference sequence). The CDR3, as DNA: TGTGCCAGCAGTCCAACCGGGGGATCCTACAATGAGCAGTTCTTC. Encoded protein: CASSPTGGSYNEQFF.